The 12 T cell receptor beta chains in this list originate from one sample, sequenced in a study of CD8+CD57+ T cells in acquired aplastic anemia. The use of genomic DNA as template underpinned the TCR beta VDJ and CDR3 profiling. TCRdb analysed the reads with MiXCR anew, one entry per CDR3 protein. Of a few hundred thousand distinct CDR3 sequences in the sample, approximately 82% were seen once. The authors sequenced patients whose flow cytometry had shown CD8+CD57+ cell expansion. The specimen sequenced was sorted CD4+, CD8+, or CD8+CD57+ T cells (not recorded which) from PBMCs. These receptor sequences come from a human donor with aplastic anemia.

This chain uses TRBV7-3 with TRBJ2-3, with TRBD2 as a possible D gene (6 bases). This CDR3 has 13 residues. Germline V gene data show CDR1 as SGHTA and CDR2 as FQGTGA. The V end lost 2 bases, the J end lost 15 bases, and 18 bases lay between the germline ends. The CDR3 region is CASSLASREYHYF. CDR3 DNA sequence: TGTGCCAGCAGCTTAGCGAGCCGGGAGTACCACTATTTT.

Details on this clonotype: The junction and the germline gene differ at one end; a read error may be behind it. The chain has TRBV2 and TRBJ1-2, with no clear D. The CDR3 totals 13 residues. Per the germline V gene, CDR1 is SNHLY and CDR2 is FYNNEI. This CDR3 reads CASSQLTGYGHTF. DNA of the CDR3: TGTGCCAGCAGCCAACTGACCGGGTATGGCCACACCTTT. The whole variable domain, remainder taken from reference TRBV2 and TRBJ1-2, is EPEVTQTPSHQVTQMGQEVILRCVPISNHLYFYWYRQILGQKVEFLVSFYNNEISEKSEIFDDQFSVERPDGSNFTLKIRSTKLEDSAMYFCASSQLTGYGHTFGSGTRLTVV.

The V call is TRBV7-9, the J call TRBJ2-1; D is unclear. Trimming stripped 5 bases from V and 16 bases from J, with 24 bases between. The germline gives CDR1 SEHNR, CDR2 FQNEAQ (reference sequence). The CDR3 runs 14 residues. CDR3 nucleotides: TGTGCCAGCAGCCTTAGGTCAGATTCCCATGAGCTTTTCTTC. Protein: CASSLRSDSHELFF. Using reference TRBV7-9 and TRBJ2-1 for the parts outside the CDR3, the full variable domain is DTGVSQNPRHKITKRGQNVTFRCDPISEHNRLYWYRQTLGQGPEFLTYFQNEAQLEKSRLLSDRFSAERPKGSFSTLEIQRTEQGDSAMYLCASSLRSDSHELFFGPGTRLTVL.

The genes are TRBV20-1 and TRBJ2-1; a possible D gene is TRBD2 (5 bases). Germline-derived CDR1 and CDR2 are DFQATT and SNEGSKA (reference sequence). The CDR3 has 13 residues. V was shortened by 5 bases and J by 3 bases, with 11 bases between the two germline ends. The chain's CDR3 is CSAEGRDYNEQFF. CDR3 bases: TGCAGTGCTGAAGGCCGGGACTACAATGAGCAGTTCTTC.

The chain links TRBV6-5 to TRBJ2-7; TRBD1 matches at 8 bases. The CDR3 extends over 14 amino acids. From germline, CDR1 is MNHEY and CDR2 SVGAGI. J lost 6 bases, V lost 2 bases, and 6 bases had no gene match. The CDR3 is CASSYRDRLFEQYF. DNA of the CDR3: TGTGCCAGCAGTTACCGGGACAGGCTTTTCGAGCAGTACTTC.

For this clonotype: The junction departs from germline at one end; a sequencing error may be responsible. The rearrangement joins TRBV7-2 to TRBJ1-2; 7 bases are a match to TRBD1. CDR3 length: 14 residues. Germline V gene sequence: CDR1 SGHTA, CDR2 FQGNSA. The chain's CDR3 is CASSLRTGYFSYPF. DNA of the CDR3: TGTGCCAGCAGCTTGAGGACAGGTTATTTCAGCTACCCCTTC.

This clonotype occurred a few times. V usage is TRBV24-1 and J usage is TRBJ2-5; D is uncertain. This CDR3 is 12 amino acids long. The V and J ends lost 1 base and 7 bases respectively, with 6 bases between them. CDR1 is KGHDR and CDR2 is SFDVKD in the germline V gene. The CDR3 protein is CATSDLAWTQYF. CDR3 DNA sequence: TGTGCCACCAGTGATTTAGCGTGGACCCAGTACTTC.

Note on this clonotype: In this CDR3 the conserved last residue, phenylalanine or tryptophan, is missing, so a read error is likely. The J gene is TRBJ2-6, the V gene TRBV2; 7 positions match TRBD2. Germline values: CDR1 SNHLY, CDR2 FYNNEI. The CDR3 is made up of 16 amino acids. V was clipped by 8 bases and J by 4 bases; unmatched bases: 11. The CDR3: CASGVAGSYGANVLTC. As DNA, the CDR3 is TGTGCCAGCGGCGTAGCGGGTAGCTACGGGGCCAACGTCCTGACTTGC.

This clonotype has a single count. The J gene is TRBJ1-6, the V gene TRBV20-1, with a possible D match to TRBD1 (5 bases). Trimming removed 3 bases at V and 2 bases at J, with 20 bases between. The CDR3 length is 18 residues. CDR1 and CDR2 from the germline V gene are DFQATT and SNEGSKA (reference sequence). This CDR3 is CSARAVPGLGTYNSPLHF. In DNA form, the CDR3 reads TGCAGTGCTAGGGCTGTCCCAGGGTTAGGAACCTATAATTCACCCCTCCACTTT.

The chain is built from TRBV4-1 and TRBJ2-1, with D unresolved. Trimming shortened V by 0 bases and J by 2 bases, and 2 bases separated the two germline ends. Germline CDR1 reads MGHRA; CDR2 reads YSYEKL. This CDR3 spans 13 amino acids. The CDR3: CASSQDTYNEQFF. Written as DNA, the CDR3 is TGCGCCAGCAGCCAAGACACCTACAATGAGCAGTTCTTC.

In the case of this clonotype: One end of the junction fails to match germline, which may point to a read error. Here the CDR3 reads CATSRDTQGSALYF. DNA of the CDR3: TGTGCCACCAGCAGAGATACGCAGGGGTCTGCGCTGTACTTC. The rearrangement uses TRBV7-3 and TRBJ2-7, with D possibly TRBD1 on 6 matching bases. Germline V gives CDR1 SGHTA, CDR2 FQGTGA. CDR3 length equals 14 residues.

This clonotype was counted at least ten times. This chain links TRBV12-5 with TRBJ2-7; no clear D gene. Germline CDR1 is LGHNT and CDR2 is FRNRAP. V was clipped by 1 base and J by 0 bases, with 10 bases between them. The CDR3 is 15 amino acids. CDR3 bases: TGTGCTAGTGGTTTGGAGGACCTATACTCCTACGAGCAGTACGTC. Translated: CASGLEDLYSYEQYV.